This T cell receptor (beta chain) was obtained from a study of T-cell memory formation after mild COVID-19. UMIs and sample barcodes were carried by the TCR alpha and TCR beta cDNA libraries that 5'RACE produced using constant-segment primers. MiXCR was run by TCRdb on the 5' RACE reads, yielding one entry per CDR3 protein. This sample has about 560,000 distinct CDR3 sequences, with around 17% found just once. In germline, CDR1 is LNHDA, CDR2 SQIVND (reference sequence). V dropped 5 bases and J dropped 5 bases, with 18 bases sitting between them. CDR3 size: 15 residues. A remark on this clonotype: Its matching antigen is unknown.

Notes on the study in general: Confirmation of SARS-CoV-2 specificity was lacking for second-wave clones peaking day 37.

Material: PBMCs or a T cell subset sorted from them (not recorded which). The chain couples TRBV19 to TRBJ1-2, with unresolved D. This clonotype was obtained from an adult woman who had mild COVID-19 (a few samples of this study predate the infection). Cell type and time point are not known. This CDR3 is CASSLLSDGPYGYTF. DNA for the CDR3: TGTGCCAGTAGTCTTCTATCGGACGGACCTTATGGCTACACCTTC.